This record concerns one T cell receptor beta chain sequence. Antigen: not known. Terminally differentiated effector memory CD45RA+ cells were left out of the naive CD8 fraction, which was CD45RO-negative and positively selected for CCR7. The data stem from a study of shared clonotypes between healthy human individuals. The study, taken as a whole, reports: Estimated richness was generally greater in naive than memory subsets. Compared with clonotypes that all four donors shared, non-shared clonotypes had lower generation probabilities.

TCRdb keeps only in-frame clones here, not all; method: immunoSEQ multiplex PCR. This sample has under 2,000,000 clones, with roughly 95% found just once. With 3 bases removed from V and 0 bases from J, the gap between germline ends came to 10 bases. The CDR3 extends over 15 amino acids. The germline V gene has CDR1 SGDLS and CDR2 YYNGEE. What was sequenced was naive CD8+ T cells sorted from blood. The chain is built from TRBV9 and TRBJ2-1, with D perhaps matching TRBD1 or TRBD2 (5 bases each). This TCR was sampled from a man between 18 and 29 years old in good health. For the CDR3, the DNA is TGTGCCAGCAGCGAAGGGGACCTCTCCTACAATGAGCAGTTCTTC. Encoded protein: CASSEGDLSYNEQFF.